The source of this T cell receptor beta chain is a study of response to subunit inactivated influenza vaccine. As to this clonotype: No antigen is known for it.

TCRdb recomputed calls from the RT-PCR reads with MiXCR, one row per CDR3 protein. The profile covers more than 250,000 distinct CDR3 sequences, with just over 20% appearing a single time and about 10% taken by the ten largest. Whole-study results and caveats: Authors suggested few new T cells are recruited by each seasonal influenza vaccination.

CDR1 and CDR2 (germline): SGHRS, YFSETQ. V lost 4 bases and J 5 bases, leaving 12 bases between the germline ends. The CDR3 spans 13 residues. This TCR was recovered from a man aged 50 to 69 who received an inactivated influenza vaccine. V usage is TRBV5-1 and J usage is TRBJ2-5; no firm D call. Material: PBMCs from blood, obtained less than 22 months after vaccination. CDR3 sequence reads: CASSPSREETQYF. CDR3 sequence (DNA): TGCGCCAGCAGCCCCTCGAGAGAGGAGACCCAGTACTTC.